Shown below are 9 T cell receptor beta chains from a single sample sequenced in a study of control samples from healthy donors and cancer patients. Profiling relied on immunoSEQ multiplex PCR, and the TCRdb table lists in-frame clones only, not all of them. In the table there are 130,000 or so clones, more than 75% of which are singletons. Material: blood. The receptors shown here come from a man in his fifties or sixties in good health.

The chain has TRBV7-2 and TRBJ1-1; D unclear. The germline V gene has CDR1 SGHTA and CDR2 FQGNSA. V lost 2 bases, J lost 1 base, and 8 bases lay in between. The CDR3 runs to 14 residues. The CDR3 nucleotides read TGTGCCAGCAGCTTAATCGCGGAGAACACTGAAGCTTTCTTT. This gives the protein CASSLIAENTEAFF.

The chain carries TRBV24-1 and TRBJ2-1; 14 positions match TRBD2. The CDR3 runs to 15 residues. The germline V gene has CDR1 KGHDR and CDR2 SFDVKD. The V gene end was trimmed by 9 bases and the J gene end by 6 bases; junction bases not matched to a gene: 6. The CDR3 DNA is TGTGCCACCGTGCCGACTAGCGGGGGGGCCAATGAGCAGTTCTTC. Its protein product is CATVPTSGGANEQFF.

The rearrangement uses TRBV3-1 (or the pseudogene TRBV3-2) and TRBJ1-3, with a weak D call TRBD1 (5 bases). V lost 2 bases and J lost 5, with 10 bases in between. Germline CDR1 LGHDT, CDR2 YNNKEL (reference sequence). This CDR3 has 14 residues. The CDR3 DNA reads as TGTGCCAGCAGCCAAACCGACAGCCGAAACACCATATATTTT. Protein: CASSQTDSRNTIYF.

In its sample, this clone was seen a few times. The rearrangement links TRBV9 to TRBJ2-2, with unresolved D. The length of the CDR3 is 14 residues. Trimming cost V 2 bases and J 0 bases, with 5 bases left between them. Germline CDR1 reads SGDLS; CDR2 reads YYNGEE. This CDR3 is CASSVVTNTGELFF. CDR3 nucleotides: TGTGCCAGCAGCGTGGTGACGAACACCGGGGAGCTGTTTTTT.

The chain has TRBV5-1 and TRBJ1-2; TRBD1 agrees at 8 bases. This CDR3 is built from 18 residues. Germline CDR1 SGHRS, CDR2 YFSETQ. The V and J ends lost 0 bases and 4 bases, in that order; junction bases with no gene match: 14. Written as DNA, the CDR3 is TGCGCCAGCAGCTTGGGAGGCCCAGGGGGCCTATCCTTCTATGGCTACACCTTC. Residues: CASSLGGPGGLSFYGYTF.

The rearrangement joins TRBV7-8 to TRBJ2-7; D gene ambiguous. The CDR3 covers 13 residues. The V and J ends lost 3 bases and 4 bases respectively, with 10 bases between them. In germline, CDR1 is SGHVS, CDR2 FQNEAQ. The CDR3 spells CASSFPPIYEQYF. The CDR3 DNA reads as TGTGCCAGCAGCTTCCCTCCTATTTACGAGCAGTACTTC.

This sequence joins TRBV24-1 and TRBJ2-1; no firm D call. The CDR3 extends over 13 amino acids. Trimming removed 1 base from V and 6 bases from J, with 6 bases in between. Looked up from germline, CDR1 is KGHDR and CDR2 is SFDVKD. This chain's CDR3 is CATSDFKGNEQFF. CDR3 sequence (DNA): TGTGCCACCAGTGATTTCAAGGGCAATGAGCAGTTCTTC.

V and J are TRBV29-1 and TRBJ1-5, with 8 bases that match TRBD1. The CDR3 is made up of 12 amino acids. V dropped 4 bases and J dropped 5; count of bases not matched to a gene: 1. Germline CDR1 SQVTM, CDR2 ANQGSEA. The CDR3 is CSVGQGYQPQHF. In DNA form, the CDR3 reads TGCAGCGTTGGACAGGGGTATCAGCCCCAGCATTTT.

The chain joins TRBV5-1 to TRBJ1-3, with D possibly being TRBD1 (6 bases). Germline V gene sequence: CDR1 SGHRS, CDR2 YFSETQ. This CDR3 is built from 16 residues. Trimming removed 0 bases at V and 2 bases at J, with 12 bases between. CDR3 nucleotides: TGCGCCAGCAGCTTGGATGGGGGGCGAACTGGAAACACCATATATTTT. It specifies CASSLDGGRTGNTIYF.